The entry that follows covers one T cell receptor beta chain sequence. Time point of the sample: before preoperative PTX-NDP chemotherapy. This record comes from a study of esophageal squamous cell carcinoma under preoperative chemotherapy. TCRdb passed the PCR reads through MiXCR, listing each CDR3 protein once. The sample records approximately 30,000 distinct CDR3 sequences, 40% to 60% being singletons. With 9 bases removed from V and 13 bases from J, the gap between germline ends came to 28 bases. Germline values: CDR1 SGHTA, CDR2 FQGNSA. The CDR3 is made up of 15 amino acids. The specimen was collected from a patient given preoperative chemotherapy. The chain has TRBV7-2 and TRBJ2-4, with D possibly being TRBD2 (5 bases). The receptor's source is a human donor with esophageal squamous cell carcinoma. The donor label of this sample is uncertain. CDR3 residues: CARGLRGPDKNTQYF. As DNA, the CDR3 is TGTGCCAGGGGCCTCCGCGGGCCTGACAAAAACACCCAGTACTTC.